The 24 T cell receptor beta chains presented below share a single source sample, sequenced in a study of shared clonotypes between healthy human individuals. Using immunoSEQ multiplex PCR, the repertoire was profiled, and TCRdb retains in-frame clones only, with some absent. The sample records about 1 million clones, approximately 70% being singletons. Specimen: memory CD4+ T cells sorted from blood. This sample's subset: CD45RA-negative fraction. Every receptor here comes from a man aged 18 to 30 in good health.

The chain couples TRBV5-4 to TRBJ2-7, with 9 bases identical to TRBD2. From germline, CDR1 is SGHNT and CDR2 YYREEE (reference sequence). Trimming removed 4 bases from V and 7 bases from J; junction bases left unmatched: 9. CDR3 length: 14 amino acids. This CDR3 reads CASSPGLALNEQYF. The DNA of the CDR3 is TGTGCCAGCAGCCCGGGACTAGCCCTTAATGAGCAGTACTTC.

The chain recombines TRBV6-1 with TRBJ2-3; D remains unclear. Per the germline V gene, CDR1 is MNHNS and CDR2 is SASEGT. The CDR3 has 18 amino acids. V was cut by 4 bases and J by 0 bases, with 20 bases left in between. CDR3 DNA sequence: TGTGCCAGCAGTGCCAATAACAGAGTTTTTACTAGCACAGATACGCAGTATTTT. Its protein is CASSANNRVFTSTDTQYF.

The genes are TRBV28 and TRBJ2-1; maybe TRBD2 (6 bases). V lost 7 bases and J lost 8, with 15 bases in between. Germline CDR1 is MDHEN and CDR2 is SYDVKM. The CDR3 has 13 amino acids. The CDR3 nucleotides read TGTGCCAGCACTCTTGGGGGGTCCTATGAGCAGTTCTTC. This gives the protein CASTLGGSYEQFF.

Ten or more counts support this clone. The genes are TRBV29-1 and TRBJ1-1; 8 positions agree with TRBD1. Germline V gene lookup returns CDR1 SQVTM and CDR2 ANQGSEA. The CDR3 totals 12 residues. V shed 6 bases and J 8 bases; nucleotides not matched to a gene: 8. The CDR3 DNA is TGCAGCGTGCGACAGGGGAAGGGGGAAGCTTTCTTT. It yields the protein CSVRQGKGEAFF.

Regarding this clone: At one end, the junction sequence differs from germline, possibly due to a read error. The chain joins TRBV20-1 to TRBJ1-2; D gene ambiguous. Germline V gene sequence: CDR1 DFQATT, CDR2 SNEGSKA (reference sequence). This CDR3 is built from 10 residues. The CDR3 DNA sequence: TGCAGTGCTAGAATGTCGGACGGCCTCTTC. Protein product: CSARMSDGLF.

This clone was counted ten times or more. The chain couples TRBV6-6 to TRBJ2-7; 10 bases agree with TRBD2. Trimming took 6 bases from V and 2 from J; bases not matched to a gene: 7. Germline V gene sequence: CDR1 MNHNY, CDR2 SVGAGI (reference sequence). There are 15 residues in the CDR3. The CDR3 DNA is TGTGCCAGCAGCCGAGAAGCGGGAGGGCCCTACGAGCAGTACTTC. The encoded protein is CASSREAGGPYEQYF.

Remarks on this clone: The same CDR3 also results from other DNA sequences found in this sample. The CDR3 DNA reads TGTGCCAGCAGCCGAAAAGGAGGGGCTCAGCCCCAGCATTTT. Translation: CASSRKGGAQPQHF. This chain connects TRBV5-6 to TRBJ1-5, with D perhaps TRBD1 (5 bases). Germline CDR1 is SGHDT and CDR2 is YYEEEE. CDR3 length: 14 amino acids. Trimming stripped 4 bases from V and 6 bases from J, with 14 bases between.

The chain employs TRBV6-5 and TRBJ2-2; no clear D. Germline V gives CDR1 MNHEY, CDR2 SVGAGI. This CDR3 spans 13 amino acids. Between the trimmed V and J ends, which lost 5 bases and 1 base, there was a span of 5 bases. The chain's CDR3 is CASSRENTGELFF. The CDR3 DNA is TGTGCCAGCAGTAGGGAGAACACCGGGGAGCTGTTTTTT.

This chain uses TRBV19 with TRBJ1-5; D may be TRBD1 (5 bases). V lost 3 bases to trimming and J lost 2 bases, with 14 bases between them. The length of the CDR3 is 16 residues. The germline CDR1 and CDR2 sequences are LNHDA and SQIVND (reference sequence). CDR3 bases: TGTGCCAGTAGTATCGAAGGAACGGGGGGCAATCAGCCCCAGCATTTT. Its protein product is CASSIEGTGGNQPQHF.

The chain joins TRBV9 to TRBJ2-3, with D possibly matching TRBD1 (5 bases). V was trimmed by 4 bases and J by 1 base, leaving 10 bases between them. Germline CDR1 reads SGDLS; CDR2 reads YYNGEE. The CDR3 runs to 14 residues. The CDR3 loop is CASSKKQGTDTQYF. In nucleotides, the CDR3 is TGTGCCAGCAGCAAAAAACAGGGCACAGATACGCAGTATTTT. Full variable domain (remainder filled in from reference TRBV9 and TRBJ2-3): DSGVTQTPKHLITATGQRVTLRCSPRSGDLSVYWYQQSLDQGLQFLIQYYNGEERAKGNILERFSAQQFPDLHSELNLSSLELGDSALYFCASSKKQGTDTQYFGPGTRLTVL.

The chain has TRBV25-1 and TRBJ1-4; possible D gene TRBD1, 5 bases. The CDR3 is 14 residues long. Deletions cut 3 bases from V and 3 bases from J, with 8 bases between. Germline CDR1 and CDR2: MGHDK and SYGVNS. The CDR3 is CASSDTGPNEKLFF. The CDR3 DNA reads TGTGCCAGCAGTGATACAGGACCTAATGAAAAACTGTTTTTT. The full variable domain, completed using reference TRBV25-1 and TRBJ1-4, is EADIYQTPRYLVIGTGKKITLECSQTMGHDKMYWYQQDPGMELHLIHYSYGVNSTEKGDLSSESTVSRIRTEHFPLTLESARPSHTSQYLCASSDTGPNEKLFFGSGTQLSVL.

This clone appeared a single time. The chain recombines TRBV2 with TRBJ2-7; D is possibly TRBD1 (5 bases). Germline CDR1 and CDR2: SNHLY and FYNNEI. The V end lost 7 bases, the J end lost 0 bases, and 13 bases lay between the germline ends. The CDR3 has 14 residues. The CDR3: CASTPTDRSYEQYF. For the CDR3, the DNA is TGTGCCAGCACCCCGACAGACCGCTCCTACGAGCAGTACTTC. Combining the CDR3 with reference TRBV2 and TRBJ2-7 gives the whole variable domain EPEVTQTPSHQVTQMGQEVILRCVPISNHLYFYWYRQILGQKVEFLVSFYNNEISEKSEIFDDQFSVERPDGSNFTLKIRSTKLEDSAMYFCASTPTDRSYEQYFGPGTRLTVT.

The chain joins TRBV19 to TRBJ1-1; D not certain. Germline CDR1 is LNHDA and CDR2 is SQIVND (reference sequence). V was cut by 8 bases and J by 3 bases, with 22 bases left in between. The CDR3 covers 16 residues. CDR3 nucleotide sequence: TGTGCCAGTTTGGATTTTAGAGGATCATCTTACACTGAAGCTTTCTTT. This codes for CASLDFRGSSYTEAFF. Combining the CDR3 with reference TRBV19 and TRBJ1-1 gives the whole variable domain DGGITQSPKYLFRKEGQNVTLSCEQNLNHDAMYWYRQDPGQGLRLIYYSQIVNDFQKGDIAEGYSVSREKKESFPLTVTSAQKNPTAFYLCASLDFRGSSYTEAFFGQGTRLTVV.

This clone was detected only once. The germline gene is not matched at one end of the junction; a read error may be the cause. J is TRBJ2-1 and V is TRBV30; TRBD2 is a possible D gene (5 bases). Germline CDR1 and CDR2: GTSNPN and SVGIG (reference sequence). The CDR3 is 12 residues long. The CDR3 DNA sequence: TGTGCCTGGAGTGGTCGACTTGGGAGCGAAATCTTC. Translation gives CAWSGRLGSEIF.

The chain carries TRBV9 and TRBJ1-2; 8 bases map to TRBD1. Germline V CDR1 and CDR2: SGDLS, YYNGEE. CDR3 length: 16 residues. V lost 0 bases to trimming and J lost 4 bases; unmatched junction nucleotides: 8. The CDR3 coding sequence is TGTGCCAGCAGCGTAGAGAGCAGGGGGCTTAGCTATGGCTACACCTTC. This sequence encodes CASSVESRGLSYGYTF.

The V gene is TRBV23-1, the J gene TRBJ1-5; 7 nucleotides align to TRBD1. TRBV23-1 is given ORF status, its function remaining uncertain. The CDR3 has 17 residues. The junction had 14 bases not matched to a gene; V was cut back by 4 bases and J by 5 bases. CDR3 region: CASSPPPSGTADQPQHF. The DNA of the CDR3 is TGCGCCAGCAGTCCTCCCCCCTCCGGGACAGCCGATCAGCCCCAGCATTTT.

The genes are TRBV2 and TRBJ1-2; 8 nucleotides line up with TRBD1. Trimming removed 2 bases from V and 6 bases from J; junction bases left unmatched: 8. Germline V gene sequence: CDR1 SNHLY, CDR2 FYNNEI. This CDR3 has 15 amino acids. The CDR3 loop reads CASSENLQGAHGYTF. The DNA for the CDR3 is TGTGCCAGCAGTGAAAATTTGCAGGGGGCTCATGGCTACACCTTC.

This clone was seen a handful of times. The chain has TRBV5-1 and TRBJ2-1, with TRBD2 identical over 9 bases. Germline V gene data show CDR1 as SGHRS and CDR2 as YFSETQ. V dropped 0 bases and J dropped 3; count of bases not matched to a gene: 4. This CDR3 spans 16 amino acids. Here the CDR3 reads CASSLEAREGYNEQFF. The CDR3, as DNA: TGCGCCAGCAGCTTGGAGGCGCGGGAGGGCTACAATGAGCAGTTCTTC.

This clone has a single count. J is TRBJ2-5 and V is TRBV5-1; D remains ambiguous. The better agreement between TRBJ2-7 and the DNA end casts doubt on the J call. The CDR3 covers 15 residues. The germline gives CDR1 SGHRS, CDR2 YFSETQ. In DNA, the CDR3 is TGCGCCAGCAGCTTGGCCGGTAATGGGTTGGACGAGCAGTACTTC. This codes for CASSLAGNGLDEQYF.

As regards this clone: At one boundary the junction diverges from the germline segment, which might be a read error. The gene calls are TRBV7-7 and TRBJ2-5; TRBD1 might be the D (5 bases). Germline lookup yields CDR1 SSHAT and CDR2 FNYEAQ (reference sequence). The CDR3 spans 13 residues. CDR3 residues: CASSLSTVETQYF. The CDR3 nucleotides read TGTGCTAGCAGCTTATCGACAGTGGAGACCCAGTACTTC. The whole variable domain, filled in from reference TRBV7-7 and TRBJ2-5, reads GAGVSQSPRYKVTKRGQDVTLRCDPISSHATLYWYQQALGQGPEFLTYFNYEAQPDKSGLPSDRFSAERPEGSISTLTIQRTEQRDSAMYRCASSLSTVETQYFGPGTRLLVL.

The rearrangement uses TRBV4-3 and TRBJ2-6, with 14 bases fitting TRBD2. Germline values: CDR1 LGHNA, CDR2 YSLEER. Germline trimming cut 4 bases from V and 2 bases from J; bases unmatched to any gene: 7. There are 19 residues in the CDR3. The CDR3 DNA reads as TGCGCCAGCAGCCGACCGGGACTAGCGGGAGAGGCTGGGGCCAACGTCCTGACTTTC. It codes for CASSRPGLAGEAGANVLTF.

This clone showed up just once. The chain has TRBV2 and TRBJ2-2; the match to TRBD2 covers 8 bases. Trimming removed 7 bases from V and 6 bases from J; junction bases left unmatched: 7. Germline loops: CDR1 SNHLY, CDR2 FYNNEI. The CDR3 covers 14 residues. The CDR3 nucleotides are TGTGCCAGCACCCAGCGGGAGATGGCCGGGGAGCTGTTTTTT. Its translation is CASTQREMAGELFF.

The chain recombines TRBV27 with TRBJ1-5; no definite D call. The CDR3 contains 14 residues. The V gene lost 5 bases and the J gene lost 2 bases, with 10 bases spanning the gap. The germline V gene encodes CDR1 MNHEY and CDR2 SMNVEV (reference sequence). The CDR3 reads CASSRGSGNQPQHF. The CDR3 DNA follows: TGTGCCAGCAGTCGAGGATCGGGCAATCAGCCCCAGCATTTT.

Here the CDR3 DNA reads TGTGCCAGCAGCCTCCACCGACAGGGAGGCGAAAAACTGTTTTTT. It yields the protein CASSLHRQGGEKLFF. The gene calls are TRBV7-2 and TRBJ1-4; 7 nucleotides agree with TRBD1. This CDR3 has 15 amino acids. The germline V gene has CDR1 SGHTA and CDR2 FQGNSA. Unmatched junction bases numbered 11, after V lost 5 bases and J lost 8 bases. The variable domain in full, completed from reference TRBV7-2 and TRBJ1-4, reads GAGVSQSPSNKVTEKGKDVELRCDPISGHTALYWYRQSLGQGLEFLIYFQGNSAPDKSGLPSDRFSAERTGGSVSTLTIQRTQQEDSAVYLCASSLHRQGGEKLFFGSGTQLSVL.